These 5 T cell receptor beta chains came from one sample sequenced in a study of OX40 agonist ivuxolimab in advanced cancers. Generated by immunoSEQ multiplex PCR, the TCRdb table keeps only in-frame clones and is missing some. The sample shows 90,000 to 100,000 clones, nearly 90% of them seen only once. The specimen comprised CD4+ or CD8+ T cells sorted from blood, sampled in a trial of the OX40 agonist ivuxolimab. Receptors were obtained from an adult with an advanced solid tumor such as melanoma, head and neck, liver or kidney cancer.

This clone was seen a handful of times. This chain joins TRBV20-1 and TRBJ2-1; 9 nucleotides match TRBD1. V gave up 1 base and J gave up 14 bases; unmatched junction bases: 3. CDR1 is DFQATT and CDR2 is SNEGSKA in the germline V gene (reference sequence). There are 11 residues in the CDR3. The CDR3 here is CSARVGDREFF. CDR3 nucleotide sequence: TGCAGTGCTAGAGTGGGGGACAGGGAGTTCTTC.

This chain joins TRBV5-8 and TRBJ2-2; D is unclear. The CDR3 contains 15 residues. Germline V gene lookup returns CDR1 SGHTS and CDR2 YDEGEE. Trimming pared 2 bases from V and 2 bases from J, leaving 10 bases between. The CDR3 nucleotides are TGTGCCAGCAGCTTTCCCCCAAGTAACACCGGGGAGCTGTTTTTT. Translating it yields CASSFPPSNTGELFF. The full variable domain, with the rest looked up from reference TRBV5-8 and TRBJ2-2, is EAGVTQSPTHLIKTRGQQATLRCSPISGHTSVYWYQQALGLGLQFLLWYDEGEERNRGNFPPRFSGRQFPNYSSELNVNALELEDSALYLCASSFPPSNTGELFFGEGSRLTVL.

This clone was recorded once. The J gene is TRBJ2-7, the V gene TRBV6-1; 8 bases match TRBD1. V was clipped by 4 bases and J by 0 bases; unmatched bases: 11. CDR3 length: 17 amino acids. Germline CDR1 MNHNS, CDR2 SASEGT. The DNA of the CDR3 is TGTGCCAGCAGTGGCTACTACCGGGACAGGAGCTCCTACGAGCAGTACTTC. Residues: CASSGYYRDRSSYEQYF.

This clone was observed once. The chain has TRBV11-2 and TRBJ2-7, with a possible D match to TRBD1 (6 bases). Trimming took off 4 bases at V and 2 bases at J, with 12 bases between the two ends. The CDR3 has 14 residues. CDR1 and CDR2 from the germline V gene are SGHAT and FQNNGV. CDR3 region: CASSSRTVTYEQYF. The CDR3 coding sequence is TGTGCCAGCAGCTCGAGGACAGTTACCTACGAGCAGTACTTC.

The gene calls are TRBV11-3 and TRBJ1-1, with a weak D call TRBD1 (5 bases). Per the germline V gene, CDR1 is SGHNT and CDR2 is YENEEA. The CDR3 spans 14 residues. The V end was cut by 2 bases, the J end by 4 bases, with 11 bases between. The CDR3 region has the DNA TGTGCCAGCAGCTTACAGGGAGGAGGCACTGAAGCTTTCTTT. This encodes CASSLQGGGTEAFF.